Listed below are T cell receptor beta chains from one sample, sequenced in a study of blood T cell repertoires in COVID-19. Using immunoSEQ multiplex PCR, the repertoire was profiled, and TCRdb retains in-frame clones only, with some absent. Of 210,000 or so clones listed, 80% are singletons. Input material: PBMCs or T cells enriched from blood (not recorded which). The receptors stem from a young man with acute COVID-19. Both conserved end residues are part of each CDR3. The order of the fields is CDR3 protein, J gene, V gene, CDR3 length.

CASSYLPGTVQETQYF TRBJ2-5 TRBV5-5 16
CASSPGLTDYSYEQYF TRBJ2-7 TRBV5-6 16
CATRDGNQPQHF TRBJ1-5 TRBV10-3 12
CASSQFPGQGDTF TRBJ1-2 TRBV3-1/TRBV3-2 13
CASKRQGPYEQYF TRBJ2-7 TRBV6-5 13
CASSEAGKLREQYF TRBJ2-7 TRBV10-2 14
CASTLRGGGPDTQYF TRBJ2-3 TRBV3-1/TRBV3-2 15
CATRLQGGTEAFF TRBJ1-1 TRBV24-1 13
CAISESQGNQPQHF TRBJ1-5 TRBV10-3 14
CASSLGLAAADTQYF TRBJ2-3 TRBV6-5 15
CASSPGEVAARETQYF TRBJ2-5 TRBV5-4 16
CSAPNDMNTEAFF TRBJ1-1 TRBV29-1 13
CARSLVTGLYEQYF TRBJ2-7 TRBV5-3 14
CASSHPNSGGYYGYTF TRBJ1-2 TRBV4-1 16
CASSEQSSYNSPLHF TRBJ1-6 TRBV18 15
CASSLSGVINEQFF TRBJ2-1 TRBV6-5 14
CASSLRGGPTGELFF TRBJ2-2 TRBV5-4 15
CASSDYSGTGGWGYTF TRBJ1-2 TRBV2 16
CASSLARGGEAFF TRBJ1-1 TRBV7-2 13
CAWSPGLYSNQPQHF TRBJ1-5 TRBV30 15
CASSLVRDRALGNSPLHF TRBJ1-6 TRBV5-1 18
CASSFSGGRDEQYF TRBJ2-7 TRBV27 14
CASSFGTGTYGYTF TRBJ1-2 TRBV19 14
CASSFEVGNEQFF TRBJ2-1 TRBV11-2 13
CASRDTRKQFF TRBJ2-1 TRBV6-5 11
CASRRTNTEAFF TRBJ1-1 TRBV12-3/TRBV12-4 12
CASRGPGVNSPLHF TRBJ1-6 TRBV19 14
CAWSVGQPQHF TRBJ1-5 TRBV30 11
CATVGQGLVSTDTQYF TRBJ2-3 TRBV28 16
CASSPRSDGNTEAFF TRBJ1-1 TRBV7-9 15
CASSTTGSTDTQYF TRBJ2-3 TRBV9 14
CASSETVPGGGYTF TRBJ1-2 TRBV10-2 14